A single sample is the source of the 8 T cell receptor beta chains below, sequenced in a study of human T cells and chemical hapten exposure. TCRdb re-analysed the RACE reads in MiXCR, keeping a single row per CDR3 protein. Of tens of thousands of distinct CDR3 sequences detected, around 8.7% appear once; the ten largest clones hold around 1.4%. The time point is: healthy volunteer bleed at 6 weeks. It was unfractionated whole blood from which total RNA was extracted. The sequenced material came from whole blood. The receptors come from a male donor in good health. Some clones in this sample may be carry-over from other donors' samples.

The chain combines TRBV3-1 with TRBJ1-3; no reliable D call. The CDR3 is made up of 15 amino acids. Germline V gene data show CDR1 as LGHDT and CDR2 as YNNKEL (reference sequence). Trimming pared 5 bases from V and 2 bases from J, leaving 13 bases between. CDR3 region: CASSLGRNTGNTIYF. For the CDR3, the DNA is TGTGCCAGCAGCTTAGGACGAAACACTGGAAACACCATATATTTT.

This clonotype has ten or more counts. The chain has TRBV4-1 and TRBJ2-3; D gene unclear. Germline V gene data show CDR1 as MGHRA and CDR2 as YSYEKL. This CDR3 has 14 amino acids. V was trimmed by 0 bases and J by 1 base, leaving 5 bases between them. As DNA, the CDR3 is TGCGCCAGCAGCCAAGAAGAACGCACAGATACGCAGTATTTT. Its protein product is CASSQEERTDTQYF.

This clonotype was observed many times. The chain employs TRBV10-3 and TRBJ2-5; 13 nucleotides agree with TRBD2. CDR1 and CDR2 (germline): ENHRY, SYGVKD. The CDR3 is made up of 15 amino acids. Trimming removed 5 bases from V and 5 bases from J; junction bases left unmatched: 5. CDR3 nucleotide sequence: TGTGCCATCAGTACACTAGCGGGAGGGGGTGAGACCCAGTACTTC. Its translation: CAISTLAGGGETQYF.

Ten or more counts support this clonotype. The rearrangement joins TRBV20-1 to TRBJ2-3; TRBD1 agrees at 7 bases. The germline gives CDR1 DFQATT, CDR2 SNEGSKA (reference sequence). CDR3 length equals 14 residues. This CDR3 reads CSPFTGTASDTQYF. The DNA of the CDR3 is TGCAGCCCCTTTACCGGGACAGCGTCAGATACGCAGTATTTT.

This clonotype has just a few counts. Written as DNA, the CDR3 is TGCGCCAGCAGCTGGAGCACCGGGGAGCTGTTTTTT. Translating it yields CASSWSTGELFF. The chain carries TRBV5-1 and TRBJ2-2; D gene unclear. Trimming pared 3 bases from V and 4 bases from J, leaving 4 bases between. The CDR3 has 12 residues. Looked up from germline, CDR1 is SGHRS and CDR2 is YFSETQ.

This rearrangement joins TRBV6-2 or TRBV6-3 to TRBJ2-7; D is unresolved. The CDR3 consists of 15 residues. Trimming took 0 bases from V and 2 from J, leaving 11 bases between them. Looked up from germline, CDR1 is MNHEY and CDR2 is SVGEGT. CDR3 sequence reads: CASSYSPGTTYEQYF. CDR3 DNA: TGTGCCAGCAGTTACTCGCCAGGTACCACCTACGAGCAGTACTTC.

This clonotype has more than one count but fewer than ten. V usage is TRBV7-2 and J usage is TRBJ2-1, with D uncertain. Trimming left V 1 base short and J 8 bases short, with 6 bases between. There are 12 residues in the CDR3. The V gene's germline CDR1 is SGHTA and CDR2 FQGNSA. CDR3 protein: CASSLVFDEQFF. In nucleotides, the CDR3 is TGTGCCAGCAGCTTAGTATTTGATGAGCAGTTCTTC. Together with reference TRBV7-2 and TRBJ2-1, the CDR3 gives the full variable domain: GAGVSQSPSNKVTEKGKDVELRCDPISGHTALYWYRQSLGQGLEFLIYFQGNSAPDKSGLPSDRFSAERTGGSVSTLTIQRTQQEDSAVYLCASSLVFDEQFFGPGTRLTVL.

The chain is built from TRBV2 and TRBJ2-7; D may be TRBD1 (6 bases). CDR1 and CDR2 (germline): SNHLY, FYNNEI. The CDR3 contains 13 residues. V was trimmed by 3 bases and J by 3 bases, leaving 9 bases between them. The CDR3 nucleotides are TGTGCCAGCAGTGATGTCAGGGGCTACGAGCAGTACTTC. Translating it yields CASSDVRGYEQYF.